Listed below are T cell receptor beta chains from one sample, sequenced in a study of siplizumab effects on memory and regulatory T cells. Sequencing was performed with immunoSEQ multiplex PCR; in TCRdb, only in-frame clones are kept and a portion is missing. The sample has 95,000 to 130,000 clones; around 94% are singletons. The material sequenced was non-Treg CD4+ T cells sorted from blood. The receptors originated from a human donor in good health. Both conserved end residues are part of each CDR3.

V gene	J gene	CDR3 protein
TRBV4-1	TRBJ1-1	CASSQVGVATEAFF
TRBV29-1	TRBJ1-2	CSVQREANGYTF
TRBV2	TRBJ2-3	CASRGGDTQYF
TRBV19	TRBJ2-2	CASSIDVTSGELFF
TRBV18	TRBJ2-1	CASSPRREKDEQFF
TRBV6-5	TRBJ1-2	CASSSDRRSGQGYTF
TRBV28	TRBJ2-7	CASLESGGAYEQYF
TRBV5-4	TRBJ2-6	CASSPGRGVGANVLTF
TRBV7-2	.	CASSRLPYEQYF
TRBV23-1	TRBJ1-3	CASRPVGTGGNTIYF
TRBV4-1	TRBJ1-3	CASSLFNPGPIYF
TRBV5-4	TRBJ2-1	CASSLFSGTNNEQFF
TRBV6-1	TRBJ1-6	CASSDKDNSPLHF
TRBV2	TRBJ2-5	CASTGSEQETQYF
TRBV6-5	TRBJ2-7	CASSYFGFDEQYF
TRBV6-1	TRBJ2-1	CASPEGLEQFF
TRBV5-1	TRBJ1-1	CASSLNRVGNTEAFF
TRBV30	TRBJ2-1	CAWRGGRGSYNEQFF
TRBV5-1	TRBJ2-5	CASSLAKFGPQETQYF
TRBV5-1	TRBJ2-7	CASSLEGTGPREQYF
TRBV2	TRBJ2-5	CASSEGTGETQYF
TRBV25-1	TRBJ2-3	CASSEIAQDTQYF
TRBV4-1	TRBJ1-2	CASSQGGRGRNNYGYTF
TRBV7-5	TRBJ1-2	CARSPSFRARYGYTF
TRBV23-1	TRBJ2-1	CASRQQGPTYNEQFF
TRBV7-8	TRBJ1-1	CASSLVRERAFF
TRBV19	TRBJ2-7	CASKDRGPGEQYF
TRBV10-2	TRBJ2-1	CASSLFQGSSYNEQFF
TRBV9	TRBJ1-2	CASSVGGTGEFGYTF
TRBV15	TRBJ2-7	CATSRVGGLKYEQYF
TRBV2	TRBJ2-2	CASSETGTANTGELFF
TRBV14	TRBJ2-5	CASSPRGPETQYF
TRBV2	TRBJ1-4	CASSGAGGGKLFF
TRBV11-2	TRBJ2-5	CASSFGWETQYF
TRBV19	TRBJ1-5	CASSSEGTGLVSSNQPQHF
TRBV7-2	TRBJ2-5	CASSLVMETQYF
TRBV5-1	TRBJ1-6	CASSLGGSSYNSPLHF
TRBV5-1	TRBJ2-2	CASSLTANTGELFF
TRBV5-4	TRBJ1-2	CASSHSRDRGDYGYTF
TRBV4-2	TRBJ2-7	CASSQWGGYEQYF
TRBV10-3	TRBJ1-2	CAISETGPYGYTF
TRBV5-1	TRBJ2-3	CASRPPGTDTQYF
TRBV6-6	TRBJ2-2	CASLAAGDTGELFF
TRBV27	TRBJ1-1	CASSPGDRFTTEAFF
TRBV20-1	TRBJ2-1	CSARPLEEQFF
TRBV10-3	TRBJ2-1	CAIRGTEISYNEQFF
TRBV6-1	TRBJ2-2	CASSEAGELFF
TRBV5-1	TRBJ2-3	CASKGGRNTDTQYF
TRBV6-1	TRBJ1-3	CASSKDPRSGNTIYF
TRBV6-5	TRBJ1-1	CASIPGQGKHTEAFF
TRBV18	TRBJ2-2	CASSLTVANTGELFF
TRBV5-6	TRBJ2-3	CASSLAASVDTQYF
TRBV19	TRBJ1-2	CASKNRVGDYGYTF
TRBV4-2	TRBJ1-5	CASSQAQGASNQPQHF